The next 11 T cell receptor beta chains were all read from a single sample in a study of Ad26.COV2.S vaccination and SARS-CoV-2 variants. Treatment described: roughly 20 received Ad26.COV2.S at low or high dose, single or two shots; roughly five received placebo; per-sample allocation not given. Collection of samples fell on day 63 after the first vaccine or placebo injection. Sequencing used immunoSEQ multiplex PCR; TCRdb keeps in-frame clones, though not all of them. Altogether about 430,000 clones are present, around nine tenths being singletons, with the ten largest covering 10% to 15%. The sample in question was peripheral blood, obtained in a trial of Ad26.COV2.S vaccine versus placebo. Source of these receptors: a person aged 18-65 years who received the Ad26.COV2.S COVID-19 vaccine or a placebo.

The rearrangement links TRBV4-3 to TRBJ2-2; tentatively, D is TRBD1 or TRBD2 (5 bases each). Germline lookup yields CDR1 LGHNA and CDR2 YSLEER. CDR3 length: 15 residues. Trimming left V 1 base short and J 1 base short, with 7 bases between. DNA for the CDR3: TGCGCCAGCAGCCAAGTGAGGGGGAACACCGGGGAGCTGTTTTTT. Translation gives CASSQVRGNTGELFF.

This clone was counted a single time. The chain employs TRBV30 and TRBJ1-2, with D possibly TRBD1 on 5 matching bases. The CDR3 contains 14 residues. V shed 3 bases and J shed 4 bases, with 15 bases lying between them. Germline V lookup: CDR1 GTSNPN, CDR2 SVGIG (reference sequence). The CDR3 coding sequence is TGTGCCTGGAGCCCGGGACGAAGGTCCTATGGCTACACCTTC. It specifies CAWSPGRRSYGYTF.

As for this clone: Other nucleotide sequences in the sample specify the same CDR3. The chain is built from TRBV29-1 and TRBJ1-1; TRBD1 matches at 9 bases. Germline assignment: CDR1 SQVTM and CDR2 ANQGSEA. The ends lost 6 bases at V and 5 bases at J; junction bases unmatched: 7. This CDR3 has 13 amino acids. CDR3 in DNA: TGCAGCGTGGAGGGACAGGGAGGGACTGAAGCTTTCTTT. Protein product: CSVEGQGGTEAFF.

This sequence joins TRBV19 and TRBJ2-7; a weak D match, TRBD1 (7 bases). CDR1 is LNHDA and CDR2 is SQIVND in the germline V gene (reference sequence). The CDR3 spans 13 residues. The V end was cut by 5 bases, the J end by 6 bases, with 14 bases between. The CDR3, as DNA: TGTGCCAGTAGTCCCGCAGGGGGAGGCGAGCAGTACTTC. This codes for CASSPAGGGEQYF.

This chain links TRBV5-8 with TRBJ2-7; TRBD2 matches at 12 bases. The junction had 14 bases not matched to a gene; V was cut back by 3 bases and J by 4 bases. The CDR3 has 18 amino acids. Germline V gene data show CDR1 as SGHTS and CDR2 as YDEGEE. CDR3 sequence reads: CASSSTSSGRAAIYEQYF. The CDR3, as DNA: TGTGCCAGCAGCTCGACCTCTAGCGGGAGGGCCGCGATTTACGAGCAGTACTTC.

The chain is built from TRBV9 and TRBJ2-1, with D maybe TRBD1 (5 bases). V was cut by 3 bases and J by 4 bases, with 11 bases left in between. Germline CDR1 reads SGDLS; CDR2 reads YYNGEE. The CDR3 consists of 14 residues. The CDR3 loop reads CASSGLKGYNEQFF. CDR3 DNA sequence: TGTGCCAGCAGCGGACTTAAGGGGTACAATGAGCAGTTCTTC.

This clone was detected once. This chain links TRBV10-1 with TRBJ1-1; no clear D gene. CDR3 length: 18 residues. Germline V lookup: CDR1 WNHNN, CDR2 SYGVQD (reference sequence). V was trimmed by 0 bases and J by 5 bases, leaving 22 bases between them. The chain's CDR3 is CASSESLCPRGGGTEAFF. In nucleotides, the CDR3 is TGCGCCAGCAGTGAGTCGTTGTGTCCGCGCGGCGGAGGGACTGAAGCTTTCTTT.

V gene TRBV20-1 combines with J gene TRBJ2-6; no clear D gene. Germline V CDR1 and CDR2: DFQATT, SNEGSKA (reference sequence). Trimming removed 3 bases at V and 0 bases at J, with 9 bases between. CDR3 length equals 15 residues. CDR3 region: CSASWQLSGANVLTF. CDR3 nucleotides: TGCAGTGCTAGTTGGCAGCTCTCTGGGGCCAACGTCCTGACTTTC.

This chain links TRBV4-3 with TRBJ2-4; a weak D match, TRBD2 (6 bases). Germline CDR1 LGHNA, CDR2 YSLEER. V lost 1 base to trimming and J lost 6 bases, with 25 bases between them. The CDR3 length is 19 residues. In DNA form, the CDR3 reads TGCGCCAGCAGCCAAGTGGTGTTTGGGTCAAAAGGGCGGGGAAACATTCAGTACTTC. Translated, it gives CASSQVVFGSKGRGNIQYF.

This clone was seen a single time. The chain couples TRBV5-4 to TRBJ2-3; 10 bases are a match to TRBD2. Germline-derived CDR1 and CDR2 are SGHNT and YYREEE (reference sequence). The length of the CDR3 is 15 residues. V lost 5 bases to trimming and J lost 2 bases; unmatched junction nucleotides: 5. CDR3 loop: CASRPSGRDTDTQYF. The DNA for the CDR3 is TGTGCCAGCAGACCGAGCGGGAGGGACACAGATACGCAGTATTTT.

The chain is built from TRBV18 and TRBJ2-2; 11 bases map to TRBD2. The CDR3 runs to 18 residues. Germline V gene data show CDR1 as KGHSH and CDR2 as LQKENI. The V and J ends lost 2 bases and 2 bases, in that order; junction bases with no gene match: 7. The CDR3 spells CASSPRSSGRTNTGELFF. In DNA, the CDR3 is TGTGCCAGCTCACCAAGATCTAGCGGGAGGACTAACACCGGGGAGCTGTTTTTT.